The 18 T cell receptor beta chains given below trace back to one sample, sequenced in a study of Tregs in tolerant kidney transplant recipients. Measured with immunoSEQ multiplex PCR; TCRdb has only the in-frame clones, and not every one. In the table there are 75,000 to 85,000 clones, roughly 90% of which are singletons. Sequencing was performed on Tregs from blood, taken before the transplant. The receptors originated from a human donor who received a combined kidney and bone marrow transplant.

The sample holds a few counts of this clone. This chain links TRBV9 with TRBJ2-1; D not resolved. V was pared by 0 bases and J by 6 bases, with 22 bases between. Germline V lookup: CDR1 SGDLS, CDR2 YYNGEE. The CDR3 has 18 residues. CDR3 nucleotides: TGTGCCAGCAGCGTAGGGTCACGGGTCGCCTCTTCCGGCAATGAGCAGTTCTTC. Translating gives CASSVGSRVASSGNEQFF.

The chain joins TRBV30 to TRBJ2-7; TRBD2 aligns across 7 bases. Trimming cost V 5 bases and J 0 bases; bases outside gene matches: 4. The CDR3 is 13 residues long. CDR1 is GTSNPN and CDR2 is SVGIG in the germline V gene (reference sequence). CDR3 DNA sequence: TGTGCCTGGGCCCGCGGGAGCTCCTACGAGCAGTACTTC. Translated: CAWARGSSYEQYF. Filled out from reference TRBV30 and TRBJ2-7, the complete variable domain reads SQTIHQWPATLVQPVGSPLSLECTVEGTSNPNLYWYRQAAGRGLQLLFYSVGIGQISSEVPQNLSASRPQDRQFILSSKKLLLSDSGFYLCAWARGSSYEQYFGPGTRLTVT.

The chain joins TRBV19 to TRBJ2-7; D is possibly TRBD2 (6 bases). Trimming stripped 6 bases from V and 3 bases from J, with 12 bases between. The germline gives CDR1 LNHDA, CDR2 SQIVND (reference sequence). The CDR3 is made up of 13 amino acids. CDR3 amino acids: CASRSGGRYEQYF. CDR3 coding DNA: TGTGCCAGTAGATCCGGGGGACGCTACGAGCAGTACTTC.

The V and J genes are TRBV5-1 and TRBJ2-7, with D tentatively TRBD2 (5 bases). The CDR3 loop spans 14 amino acids. CDR1 is SGHRS, CDR2 YFSETQ, per germline. V gave up 3 bases and J gave up 0 bases, with 10 bases separating them. Here the CDR3 DNA reads TGCGCCAGCAGCTCGCGGGTGGGCTCCTACGAGCAGTACTTC. Encoded protein: CASSSRVGSYEQYF.

As DNA, the CDR3 is TGTGCCAGAATAGCGGGCTCCTTCTACGAGCAGTACTTC. Amino acids: CARIAGSFYEQYF. The chain joins TRBV7-7 to TRBJ2-7, with 7 bases aligning to TRBD2. V lost 9 bases to trimming and J lost 3 bases; unmatched junction nucleotides: 8. The germline V gene has CDR1 SSHAT and CDR2 FNYEAQ (reference sequence). The CDR3 sequence is 13 residues long.

V gene TRBV5-1 combines with J gene TRBJ1-1; possible D gene TRBD1, 6 bases. V gave up 4 bases and J gave up 2 bases, with 15 bases separating them. This CDR3 contains 15 residues. CDR1 is SGHRS, CDR2 YFSETQ, per germline. The CDR3 nucleotides read TGCGCCAGCAGCGTACAGGGTCTCGGCAACACTGAAGCTTTCTTT. Translation: CASSVQGLGNTEAFF.

Details on this clone: In the same sample, other DNA sequences code for this CDR3. The rearrangement uses TRBV4-2 and TRBJ1-4, with 7 bases identical to TRBD1. This CDR3 contains 16 residues. Germline lookup yields CDR1 LGHNA and CDR2 YNFKEQ. V dropped 0 bases and J dropped 10; count of bases not matched to a gene: 11. CDR3 sequence (DNA): TGTGCCAGCAGCCAAGACCTTGGACAGGAGTTTTTAAAACTGTTTTTT. This sequence encodes CASSQDLGQEFLKLFF.

CDR3 loop: CAWSVQGANEKLFF. As DNA, the CDR3 is TGTGCCTGGAGTGTACAGGGGGCGAATGAAAAACTGTTTTTT. The gene calls are TRBV30 and TRBJ1-4; 9 nucleotides match TRBD1. This CDR3 is 14 amino acids long. Germline V gene sequence: CDR1 GTSNPN, CDR2 SVGIG (reference sequence). V dropped 0 bases and J dropped 5; count of bases not matched to a gene: 1.

The V call is TRBV7-2, the J call TRBJ2-4; 10 bases are shared with TRBD2. The CDR3 covers 17 residues. The V segment lost 1 base and the J segment 1 base; nucleotides outside the gene matches: 4. The germline CDR1 and CDR2 sequences are SGHTA and FQGNSA. In DNA form, the CDR3 reads TGTGCCAGCAGCTTAGGGCTAGCGGGAGAGGCCAAAAACATTCAGTACTTC. Amino acid sequence: CASSLGLAGEAKNIQYF. Filled out from reference TRBV7-2 and TRBJ2-4, the complete variable domain reads GAGVSQSPSNKVTEKGKDVELRCDPISGHTALYWYRQSLGQGLEFLIYFQGNSAPDKSGLPSDRFSAERTGGSVSTLTIQRTQQEDSAVYLCASSLGLAGEAKNIQYFGAGTRLSVL.

The CDR3 is CASSELAASYNEQFF. CDR3 nucleotides: TGTGCCAGCAGTGAACTAGCGGCCTCCTACAATGAGCAGTTCTTC. This chain connects TRBV6-1 to TRBJ2-1; the match to TRBD2 covers 7 bases. CDR3 length: 15 amino acids. Germline V CDR1 and CDR2: MNHNS, SASEGT. With V trimmed by 2 bases and J by 0 bases, 1 base remained unmatched.

In its sample, this clone was seen once. This rearrangement joins TRBV19 to TRBJ2-5; possibly TRBD2 for D (6 bases). Judging by the DNA end, TRBJ2-7 fits better; the J call may be wrong. The CDR3 spans 15 residues. Germline CDR1 is LNHDA and CDR2 is SQIVND (reference sequence). As DNA, the CDR3 is TGTGCCAGTAGTATGATCGGGAGCCAATCCTACGAGCAGTACTTC. Protein sequence: CASSMIGSQSYEQYF.

The V and J genes are TRBV28 and TRBJ1-5; D is unresolved. There are 15 residues in the CDR3. Germline CDR1 is MDHEN and CDR2 is SYDVKM. V was shortened by 3 bases and J by 0 bases, with 9 bases between the two germline ends. Here the CDR3 reads CASSLGFTSNQPQHF. DNA for the CDR3: TGTGCCAGCAGTTTGGGATTTACTAGCAATCAGCCCCAGCATTTT.

CDR3 bases: TGTGCCAGCTCACCACCAGGGAGGAATAATTCACCCCTCCACTTT. Encoded protein: CASSPPGRNNSPLHF. The chain uses TRBV18 and TRBJ1-6, with D unresolved. V was cut by 0 bases and J by 5 bases, with 8 bases left in between. The CDR3 spans 15 residues. Germline loops: CDR1 KGHSH, CDR2 LQKENI.

This chain connects TRBV18 to TRBJ2-2; D gene unclear. Germline-derived CDR1 and CDR2 are KGHSH and LQKENI. There are 15 residues in the CDR3. The germline V and J ends were trimmed by 2 bases and 3 bases, with 10 bases remaining between them. CDR3 bases: TGTGCCAGCTCACCAAGGAATACCGACACCGGGGAGCTGTTTTTT. Encoded protein: CASSPRNTDTGELFF.

The rearrangement uses TRBV7-2 and TRBJ2-7; 7 bases fit TRBD2. The CDR3 runs to 17 residues. After removal of 3 bases from V and 6 bases from J, the junction contained 17 bases not matched to a gene. The germline V gene has CDR1 SGHTA and CDR2 FQGNSA. CDR3 region: CASSFGGRMAGVGEQYF. CDR3 coding DNA: TGTGCCAGCAGCTTCGGGGGAAGGATGGCGGGAGTAGGCGAGCAGTACTTC.

CDR3: CASSPERERETQYF. The CDR3 DNA follows: TGTGCCAGCAGCCCGGAGCGGGAGCGGGAGACCCAGTACTTC. The chain employs TRBV7-2 and TRBJ2-5; 8 bases line up with TRBD2. After removal of 5 bases from V and 5 bases from J, the junction contained 7 bases not matched to a gene. The CDR3 spans 14 residues. CDR1 and CDR2 (germline): SGHTA, FQGNSA. The whole variable domain, remainder taken from reference TRBV7-2 and TRBJ2-5, is GAGVSQSPSNKVTEKGKDVELRCDPISGHTALYWYRQSLGQGLEFLIYFQGNSAPDKSGLPSDRFSAERTGGSVSTLTIQRTQQEDSAVYLCASSPERERETQYFGPGTRLLVL.

The V gene is TRBV5-1, the J gene TRBJ2-7; D gene unclear. Near its end, the DNA agrees better with TRBJ2-1, so the J call may be wrong. Germline-derived CDR1 and CDR2 are SGHRS and YFSETQ. The CDR3 is 15 residues long. The CDR3 nucleotides read TGCGCCAGCAGCACCGACAACACAGCCTACAATGAGCAGTTCTTC. Protein: CASSTDNTAYNEQFF.

As concerns this clone: The same CDR3 arises from other DNA sequences in this sample as well. The chain links TRBV5-8 to TRBJ2-6; D perhaps matches TRBD1 (6 bases). Germline CDR1 is SGHTS and CDR2 is YDEGEE. V was pared by 3 bases and J by 3 bases, with 13 bases between. The CDR3 loop spans 16 amino acids. CDR3 in DNA: TGTGCCAGCAGCTCCCCAGGGGCCAGTGGGGCCAACGTCCTGACTTTC. Amino acids: CASSSPGASGANVLTF.